These T cell receptor beta chains were read from a single sample in a study of cytomegalovirus exposure and HLA in healthy donors. Sequenced by immunoSEQ multiplex PCR; TCRdb stores in-frame clones only, minus some. The sample holds some 210,000 clones; around 86% are singletons and the top ten take 1.5% to 2.5%. The sequencing sample was made of PBMCs. The receptors here all came from a woman younger than 35 in good health and CMV-seropositive. Both conserved end residues are part of each CDR3. The order of the fields is J gene, D gene, V gene, clone size, CDR3 DNA, CDR3 protein. The D gene is left open where the match is weak. Size is stated for part of the rows, as once, few or many counts, or as a class when the clone is expanded.

j_call: TRBJ1-2
d_call: NA
v_call: TRBV7-6
clone_size: NA
cdr3_nt: TGTGCCAGCAGGAGCGAAGGGGACTACACCTTC
cdr3_aa: CASRSEGDYTF

j_call: TRBJ2-3
d_call: NA
v_call: TRBV7-8
clone_size: NA
cdr3_nt: TGTGCCAGTGGGCGTGGGCCTCGCACAGATACGCAGTATTTT
cdr3_aa: CASGRGPRTDTQYF

j_call: TRBJ1-1
d_call: TRBD1
v_call: TRBV7-3
clone_size: NA
cdr3_nt: TGTGCCAGCAGCTGGACGGACAGGGTTCTTAACACTGAAGCTTTCTTT
cdr3_aa: CASSWTDRVLNTEAFF

j_call: TRBJ2-1
d_call: TRBD2
v_call: TRBV7-8
clone_size: NA
cdr3_nt: TGTGCCAGCAGCTTGGGACGAACTAGCGGGAGAAGGAATGAGCAGTTCTTC
cdr3_aa: CASSLGRTSGRRNEQFF

j_call: TRBJ1-2
d_call: TRBD1
v_call: TRBV6-5
clone_size: few
cdr3_nt: TGTGCCAGCAGTTACGCCGGGACAGGGGTGATCTATGGCTACACCTTC
cdr3_aa: CASSYAGTGVIYGYTF

j_call: TRBJ2-1
d_call: TRBD2
v_call: TRBV30
clone_size: NA
cdr3_nt: TGTGCCTGGAGTGGACTAGCGGGAGGTACCTACAATGAGCAGTTCTTC
cdr3_aa: CAWSGLAGGTYNEQFF

j_call: TRBJ2-5
d_call: NA
v_call: TRBV12-2
clone_size: NA
cdr3_nt: TGTGCAAGTCGCTTAGCGCGGCTACAAGAGACCCAGTACTTC
cdr3_aa: CASRLARLQETQYF

j_call: TRBJ2-7
d_call: NA
v_call: TRBV10-3
clone_size: NA
cdr3_nt: TGTGCCATCAGTGGTGATAGAGCACGCTCCTACGAGCAGTACTTC
cdr3_aa: CAISGDRARSYEQYF

j_call: TRBJ1-2
d_call: NA
v_call: TRBV25-1
clone_size: NA
cdr3_nt: TGTGCCAGCAGTGGCAGGATTTTTTATGGCTACACCTTC
cdr3_aa: CASSGRIFYGYTF

j_call: TRBJ2-2
d_call: TRBD2
v_call: TRBV27
clone_size: once
cdr3_nt: TGTGCCAGCAGACCGGGGGGAAGCGGGGAGCTGTTTTTT
cdr3_aa: CASRPGGSGELFF

j_call: TRBJ2-7
d_call: NA
v_call: TRBV11-2
clone_size: NA
cdr3_nt: TGTGCCAGCAGCCCGACATTGTACAACGAGCAGTACTTC
cdr3_aa: CASSPTLYNEQYF

j_call: TRBJ1-5
d_call: NA
v_call: TRBV7-9
clone_size: NA
cdr3_nt: TGTGCCAGCAGCCCCCCCCCGGGTCAGCCCCAGCATTTT
cdr3_aa: CASSPPPGQPQHF

j_call: TRBJ2-5
d_call: NA
v_call: TRBV6-6
clone_size: NA
cdr3_nt: TGTGCCAGCAGTTTATCGGCGGACAGAGGGTGGGAGACCCAGTACTTC
cdr3_aa: CASSLSADRGWETQYF

j_call: TRBJ2-7
d_call: TRBD1
v_call: TRBV6-1
clone_size: NA
cdr3_nt: TGTGCCAGCAGAGCCGGGACAGGGCTTTCCTACGAGCAGTACTTC
cdr3_aa: CASRAGTGLSYEQYF

j_call: TRBJ2-7
d_call: NA
v_call: TRBV9
clone_size: NA
cdr3_nt: TGTGCCAGCAGCCCGAATGGACATTCCTCCTACGAGCAGTACTTC
cdr3_aa: CASSPNGHSSYEQYF

j_call: TRBJ2-1
d_call: TRBD2
v_call: TRBV5-6
clone_size: NA
cdr3_nt: TGTGCCAGCAGCTTGGCCGGGACTAGCGGGAGGCCCACCTACAATGAGCAGTTCTTC
cdr3_aa: CASSLAGTSGRPTYNEQFF

j_call: TRBJ2-6
d_call: TRBD1
v_call: TRBV5-1
clone_size: NA
cdr3_nt: TGCGCCAGCAGCGAGGGGGCCTGGGCCAACGTCCTGACTTTC
cdr3_aa: CASSEGAWANVLTF

j_call: TRBJ1-2
d_call: NA
v_call: TRBV6-1
clone_size: NA
cdr3_nt: TGTGCCAGCACCGTTAATGTCGCGAACTATGGCTACACCTTC
cdr3_aa: CASTVNVANYGYTF

j_call: TRBJ2-2
d_call: NA
v_call: TRBV15
clone_size: once
cdr3_nt: TGTGCCACCAGCAGAGATGTCTTGGACTCAGGCACCGGGGAGCTGTTTTTT
cdr3_aa: CATSRDVLDSGTGELFF

j_call: TRBJ2-1
d_call: TRBD2
v_call: TRBV5-1
clone_size: once
cdr3_nt: TGCGCCAGCAGCGGACCGGGACTAGCGGACTACAATGAGCAGTTCTTC
cdr3_aa: CASSGPGLADYNEQFF

j_call: TRBJ2-7
d_call: NA
v_call: TRBV6-6
clone_size: NA
cdr3_nt: TGTGCCAGCAGTTACTCGGCCCAGGGCGAGCAGTACTTC
cdr3_aa: CASSYSAQGEQYF

j_call: TRBJ2-1
d_call: TRBD2
v_call: TRBV28
clone_size: NA
cdr3_nt: TGTGCCAGCAGCCTCGGACTAGCGGGAGCCAATGAGCAGTTCTTC
cdr3_aa: CASSLGLAGANEQFF

j_call: TRBJ1-1
d_call: NA
v_call: TRBV28
clone_size: NA
cdr3_nt: TGTGCCAGCAGTTCCCCCCGTAATGCGGGGAACACTGAAGCTTTCTTT
cdr3_aa: CASSSPRNAGNTEAFF

j_call: TRBJ2-1
d_call: NA
v_call: TRBV5-6
clone_size: NA
cdr3_nt: TGTGCCAGCAGCTTGGGGCTAGCAGGATATTCGCCGTTCTTC
cdr3_aa: CASSLGLAGYSPFF

j_call: TRBJ2-5
d_call: TRBD1
v_call: TRBV7-7
clone_size: once
cdr3_nt: TGTGCCAGCAGCTCCGGGACAGCTCAAGAGACCCAGTACTTC
cdr3_aa: CASSSGTAQETQYF

j_call: TRBJ2-7
d_call: NA
v_call: TRBV13
clone_size: NA
cdr3_nt: TGTGCCAGCAGCCCCCCCGAGGGTCCCTCCTACGAGCAGTACTTC
cdr3_aa: CASSPPEGPSYEQYF

j_call: TRBJ2-5
d_call: NA
v_call: TRBV7-7
clone_size: NA
cdr3_nt: TGTGCCAGCAGCTTAGGTGGCAGCCAAGAGACCCAGTACTTC
cdr3_aa: CASSLGGSQETQYF

j_call: TRBJ1-5
d_call: TRBD1
v_call: TRBV23-1
clone_size: NA
cdr3_nt: TGCGCCAGGGAGGACAGGGATCAGCCCCAGCATTTT
cdr3_aa: CAREDRDQPQHF

j_call: TRBJ2-7
d_call: TRBD2
v_call: TRBV5-1
clone_size: once
cdr3_nt: TGCGCCAGCAGCGTAGCGGGAGCCTCCTACGAGCAGTACTTC
cdr3_aa: CASSVAGASYEQYF

j_call: TRBJ1-2
d_call: TRBD1
v_call: TRBV28
clone_size: NA
cdr3_nt: TGTGCCAGCAGTCGGCGGACAGGGAGGGGCTACACCTTC
cdr3_aa: CASSRRTGRGYTF

j_call: TRBJ1-3
d_call: NA
v_call: TRBV28
clone_size: NA
cdr3_nt: TGTGCCAGCAGTAATTCAGGGGAGCAAGGCGGAAACACCATATATTTT
cdr3_aa: CASSNSGEQGGNTIYF

j_call: TRBJ2-7
d_call: NA
v_call: TRBV13
clone_size: NA
cdr3_nt: TGTGCCAGCACCGACGGACTATCCGACGGGCAGTACTTC
cdr3_aa: CASTDGLSDGQYF

j_call: TRBJ2-7
d_call: NA
v_call: TRBV4-2
clone_size: NA
cdr3_nt: TGTGCCAGCAGCCAAGCTCCGGCCTACGAGCAGTACTTC
cdr3_aa: CASSQAPAYEQYF

j_call: TRBJ2-1
d_call: TRBD2
v_call: TRBV6-1
clone_size: NA
cdr3_nt: TGTGCCAGCAGTGAAATTTCGGGGGGAAACAATGAGCAGTTCTTC
cdr3_aa: CASSEISGGNNEQFF

j_call: TRBJ2-5
d_call: NA
v_call: TRBV9
clone_size: NA
cdr3_nt: TGTGCCAGCAGCGTAGAAGGGGTAAAGAACTCAGCGACGGAAGAGACCCAGTACTTC
cdr3_aa: CASSVEGVKNSATEETQYF

j_call: TRBJ2-2
d_call: TRBD1
v_call: TRBV27
clone_size: NA
cdr3_nt: TGTGCCAGCAGTTCTCCAGGGGGCTGGAACACCGGGGAGCTGTTTTTT
cdr3_aa: CASSSPGGWNTGELFF

j_call: TRBJ2-7
d_call: NA
v_call: TRBV13
clone_size: NA
cdr3_nt: TGTGCCAGCAGCTTAGGCCCTGTTGGTGTTAGTGTAGACTCCTACGAGCAGTACTTC
cdr3_aa: CASSLGPVGVSVDSYEQYF

j_call: TRBJ1-3
d_call: TRBD1
v_call: TRBV9
clone_size: NA
cdr3_nt: TGTGCCAGCAGCCTGACAGGGGTCTCTGGAAACACCATATATTTT
cdr3_aa: CASSLTGVSGNTIYF

j_call: TRBJ2-1
d_call: TRBD2
v_call: TRBV11-2
clone_size: NA
cdr3_nt: TGTGCCAGCAGCCCCCCCCCGGGAGGTACAAAAAGCTCCTACAATGAGCAGTTCTTC
cdr3_aa: CASSPPPGGTKSSYNEQFF

j_call: TRBJ1-5
d_call: NA
v_call: TRBV7-9
clone_size: NA
cdr3_nt: TGTGCCAGCAGCCTCCTTAATCAGCCCCAGCATTTT
cdr3_aa: CASSLLNQPQHF

j_call: TRBJ2-7
d_call: NA
v_call: TRBV28
clone_size: NA
cdr3_nt: TGTGCCAGCAGTTTATTACGCCCAGGTGACGAGCAGTACTTC
cdr3_aa: CASSLLRPGDEQYF

j_call: TRBJ2-1
d_call: NA
v_call: TRBV7-7
clone_size: once
cdr3_nt: TGTGCCAGCAGCTTAAACCTATACAATGAGCAGTTCTTC
cdr3_aa: CASSLNLYNEQFF

j_call: TRBJ1-2
d_call: NA
v_call: TRBV29-1
clone_size: once
cdr3_nt: TGCAGCGTTGAAGAGGCTAGTGACTATGGCTACACCTTC
cdr3_aa: CSVEEASDYGYTF

j_call: TRBJ1-5
d_call: TRBD1
v_call: TRBV6-1
clone_size: NA
cdr3_nt: TGTGCCATCGAACAGGGGGCCTCTAGCAATCAGCCCCAGCATTTT
cdr3_aa: CAIEQGASSNQPQHF

j_call: TRBJ2-5
d_call: TRBD2
v_call: TRBV2
clone_size: NA
cdr3_nt: TGTGCCAGCACTCCGGGACTAGCGGGGGGCAAGGAGACCCAGTACTTC
cdr3_aa: CASTPGLAGGKETQYF